This TCR beta chain was sequenced in a study of cytomegalovirus exposure and HLA in healthy donors. Use of 60 Vbeta and 13 Jbeta primers characterized the PCR. TCRdb keeps only in-frame clones here, not all; method: immunoSEQ multiplex PCR. The listing records around 31,000 clones. A note on this clone: The CDR3 carries no conserved terminal phenylalanine or tryptophan, so it likely arises from a read error. The DNA is omitted, as the CDR3 cannot be located on it reliably, and the CDR3 follows TCRdb's listing.

The receptor was derived from a man under 40 in good health and CMV-seronegative. Sample: PBMCs.

CDR3 residues: CASSTGLAGAVT. The chain employs TRBV28 and TRBJ2-7; TRBD2 is the table's D call and was not checked against the DNA. The CDR3 length is 12 residues, termini included. Germline V gene data show CDR1 as MDHEN and CDR2 as SYDVKM.